This TCR beta chain was documented in a study of OX40 agonist ivuxolimab in advanced cancers. Study details: Participants, around 80% male, averaged roughly 59 years of age, ranging from roughly 23 to 90. Regarding the study as a whole: CD8+ T cells averaged more expanded clones than CD4+. Some of the nonresponding patients also showed low levels of normalized T-cell clonal expansion.

Blood draws occurred at baseline, cycle 4 day 1, and cycle 7 day 1. Of note for this clone: No antigen is known for it.

The CDR3 length is 15 residues. Germline V lookup: CDR1 SGHTS, CDR2 YDEGEE. V was clipped by 4 bases and J by 5 bases, with 19 bases between them. TCRdb keeps only in-frame clones here, not all; method: immunoSEQ multiplex PCR. The data hold tens of thousands of clones, with about 85% observed a single time. The sample was CD4+ or CD8+ T cells sorted from blood, taken in a trial of the OX40 agonist ivuxolimab. V gene TRBV5-8 combines with J gene TRBJ2-7; the D gene is possibly TRBD2 (5 bases). The sequence was collected from an adult with an advanced solid tumor such as melanoma, head and neck, liver or kidney cancer. The chain's CDR3 is CASSHRSSGIDEQYF. In DNA, the CDR3 is TGTGCCAGCAGCCACAGATCGTCGGGGATCGACGAGCAGTACTTC. Variable domain in full (rest from reference TRBV5-8 and TRBJ2-7): EAGVTQSPTHLIKTRGQQATLRCSPISGHTSVYWYQQALGLGLQFLLWYDEGEERNRGNFPPRFSGRQFPNYSSELNVNALELEDSALYLCASSHRSSGIDEQYFGPGTRLTVT.